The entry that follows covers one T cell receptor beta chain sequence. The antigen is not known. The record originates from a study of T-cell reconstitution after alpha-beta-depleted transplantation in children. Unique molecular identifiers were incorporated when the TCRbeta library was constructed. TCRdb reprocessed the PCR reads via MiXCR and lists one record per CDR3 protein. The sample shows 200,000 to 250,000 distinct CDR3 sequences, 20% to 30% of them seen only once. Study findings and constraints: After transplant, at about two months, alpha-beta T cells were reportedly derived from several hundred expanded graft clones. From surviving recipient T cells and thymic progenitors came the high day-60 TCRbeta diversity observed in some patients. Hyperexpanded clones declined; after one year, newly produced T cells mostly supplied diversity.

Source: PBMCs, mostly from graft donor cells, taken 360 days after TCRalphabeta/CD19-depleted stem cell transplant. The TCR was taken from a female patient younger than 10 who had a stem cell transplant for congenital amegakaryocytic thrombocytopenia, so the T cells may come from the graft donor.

CDR3 coding DNA: TGTGCCATCAGTGAGTCTGGGACAGAAGAGACCCAGTACTTC. Translating gives CAISESGTEETQYF. This chain connects TRBV10-3 to TRBJ2-5; 7 bases agree with TRBD1. CDR1 is ENHRY and CDR2 is SYGVKD in the germline V gene. The CDR3 sequence is 14 residues long. The J segment lost 3 bases and the V segment lost 0 bases, leaving 1 base of the junction unmatched.